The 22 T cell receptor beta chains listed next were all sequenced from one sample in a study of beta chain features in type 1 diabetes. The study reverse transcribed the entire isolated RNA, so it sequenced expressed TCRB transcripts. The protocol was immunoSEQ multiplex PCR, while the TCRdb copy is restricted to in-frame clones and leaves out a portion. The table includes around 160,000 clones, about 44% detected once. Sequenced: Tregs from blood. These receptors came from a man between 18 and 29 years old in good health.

CDR3 protein: CATYPSGHYNEQFF. The CDR3 nucleotides are TGTGCCACCTACCCTAGCGGGCACTACAATGAGCAGTTCTTC. The rearrangement joins TRBV28 to TRBJ2-1; 8 bases map to TRBD2. The germline CDR1 and CDR2 sequences are MDHEN and SYDVKM. With 10 bases clipped from V and 3 bases from J, the junction kept 8 bases outside the gene matches. The CDR3 extends over 14 amino acids.

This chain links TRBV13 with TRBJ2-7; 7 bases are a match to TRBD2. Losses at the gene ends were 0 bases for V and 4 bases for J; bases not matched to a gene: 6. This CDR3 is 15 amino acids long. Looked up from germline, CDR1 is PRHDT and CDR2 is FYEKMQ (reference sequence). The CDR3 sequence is CASSLGGRAAYEQYF. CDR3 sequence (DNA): TGTGCCAGCAGCTTAGGAGGGAGGGCCGCGTACGAGCAGTACTTC.

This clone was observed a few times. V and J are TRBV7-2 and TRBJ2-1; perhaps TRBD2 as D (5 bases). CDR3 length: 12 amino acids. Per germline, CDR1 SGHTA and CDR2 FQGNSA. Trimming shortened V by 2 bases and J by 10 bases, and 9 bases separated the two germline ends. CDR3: CASSLTRAEQFF. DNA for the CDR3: TGTGCCAGCAGCTTAACTAGAGCCGAGCAGTTCTTC.

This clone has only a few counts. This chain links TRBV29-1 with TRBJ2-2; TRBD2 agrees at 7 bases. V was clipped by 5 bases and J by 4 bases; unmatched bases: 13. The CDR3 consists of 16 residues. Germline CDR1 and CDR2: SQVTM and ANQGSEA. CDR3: CSVNPTGGLGTGELFF. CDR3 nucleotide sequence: TGCAGCGTTAACCCCACCGGGGGGTTGGGCACCGGGGAGCTGTTTTTT.

The CDR3 region is CASSLGGRNNEQFF. DNA of the CDR3: TGTGCCAGCAGCTTAGGCGGCAGAAACAATGAGCAGTTCTTC. The V and J genes are TRBV7-9 and TRBJ2-1; D remains ambiguous. The CDR3 spans 14 residues. The V gene lost 1 base and the J gene lost 5 bases, with 9 bases spanning the gap. Germline V gene lookup returns CDR1 SEHNR and CDR2 FQNEAQ (reference sequence).

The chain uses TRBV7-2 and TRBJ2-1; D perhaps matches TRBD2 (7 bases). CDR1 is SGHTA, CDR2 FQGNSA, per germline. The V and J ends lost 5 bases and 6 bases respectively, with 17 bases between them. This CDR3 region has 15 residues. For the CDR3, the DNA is TGTGCCAGCAGCCACGGACTAGGGGGGTTCAATGAGCAGTTCTTC. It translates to CASSHGLGGFNEQFF.

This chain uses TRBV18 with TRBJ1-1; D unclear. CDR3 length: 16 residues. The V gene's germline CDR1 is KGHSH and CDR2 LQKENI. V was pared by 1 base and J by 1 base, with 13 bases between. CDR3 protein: CASSPRALLGNTEAFF. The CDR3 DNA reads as TGTGCCAGCTCACCACGGGCCCTGTTGGGGAACACTGAAGCTTTCTTT.

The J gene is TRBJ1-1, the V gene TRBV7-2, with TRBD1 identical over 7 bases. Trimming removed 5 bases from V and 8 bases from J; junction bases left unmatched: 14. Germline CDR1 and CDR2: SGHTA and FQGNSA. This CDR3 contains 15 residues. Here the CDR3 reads CASSRLLDRTREAFF. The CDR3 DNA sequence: TGTGCCAGCAGCCGCCTCTTGGACAGGACCAGGGAAGCTTTCTTT. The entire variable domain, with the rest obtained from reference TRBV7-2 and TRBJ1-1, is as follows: GAGVSQSPSNKVTEKGKDVELRCDPISGHTALYWYRQSLGQGLEFLIYFQGNSAPDKSGLPSDRFSAERTGGSVSTLTIQRTQQEDSAVYLCASSRLLDRTREAFFGQGTRLTVV.

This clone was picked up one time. CDR3: CASTLWGGNYNEQFF. The CDR3 DNA is TGTGCCAGTACTCTTTGGGGGGGCAACTACAATGAGCAGTTCTTC. This sequence joins TRBV19 and TRBJ2-1, with D tentatively TRBD2 (7 bases). From germline, CDR1 is LNHDA and CDR2 SQIVND (reference sequence). This CDR3 contains 15 residues. Between the trimmed V and J ends, which lost 7 bases and 3 bases, there was a span of 16 bases.

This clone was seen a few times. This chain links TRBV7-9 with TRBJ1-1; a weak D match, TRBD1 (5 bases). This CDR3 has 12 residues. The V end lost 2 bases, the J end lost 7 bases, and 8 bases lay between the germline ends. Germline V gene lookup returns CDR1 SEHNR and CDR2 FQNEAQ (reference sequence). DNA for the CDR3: TGTGCCAGCAGCTTACTCCAGGGTGAAGCTTTCTTT. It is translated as CASSLLQGEAFF.

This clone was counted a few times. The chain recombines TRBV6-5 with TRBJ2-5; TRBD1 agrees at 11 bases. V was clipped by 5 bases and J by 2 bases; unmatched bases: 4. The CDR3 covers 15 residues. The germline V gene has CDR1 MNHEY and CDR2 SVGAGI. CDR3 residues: CASSARDRGQETQYF. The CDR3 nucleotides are TGTGCCAGCAGTGCCCGGGACAGGGGGCAAGAGACCCAGTACTTC.

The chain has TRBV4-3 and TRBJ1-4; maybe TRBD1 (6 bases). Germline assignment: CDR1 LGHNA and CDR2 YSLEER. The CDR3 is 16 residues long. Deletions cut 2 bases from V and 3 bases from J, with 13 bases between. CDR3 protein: CASSQSQGSANEKLFF. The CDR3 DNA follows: TGCGCCAGCAGCCAATCACAGGGATCGGCTAATGAAAAACTGTTTTTT.

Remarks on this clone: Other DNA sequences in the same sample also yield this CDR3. The CDR3 sequence: CASSLVTGVYEQYF. CDR3 DNA: TGTGCCAGCAGCTTAGTGACAGGGGTTTACGAGCAGTACTTC. The rearrangement uses TRBV7-2 and TRBJ2-7; 8 nucleotides agree with TRBD1. V was clipped by 1 base and J by 4 bases; unmatched bases: 3. The germline CDR1 and CDR2 sequences are SGHTA and FQGNSA. CDR3 size: 14 residues.

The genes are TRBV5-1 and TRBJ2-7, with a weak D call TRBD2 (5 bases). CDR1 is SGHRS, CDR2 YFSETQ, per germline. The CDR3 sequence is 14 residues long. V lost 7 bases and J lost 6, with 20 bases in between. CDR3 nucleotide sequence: TGCGCCAGCTGCCCCGGGGAAGTTGAAGGCGAGCAGTACTTC. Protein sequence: CASCPGEVEGEQYF.

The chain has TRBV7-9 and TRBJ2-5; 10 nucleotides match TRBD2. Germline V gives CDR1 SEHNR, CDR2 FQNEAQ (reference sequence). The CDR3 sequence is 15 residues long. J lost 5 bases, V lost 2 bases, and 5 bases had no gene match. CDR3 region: CASSLIAGGGETQYF. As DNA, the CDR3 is TGTGCCAGCAGCTTAATAGCGGGAGGAGGGGAGACCCAGTACTTC.

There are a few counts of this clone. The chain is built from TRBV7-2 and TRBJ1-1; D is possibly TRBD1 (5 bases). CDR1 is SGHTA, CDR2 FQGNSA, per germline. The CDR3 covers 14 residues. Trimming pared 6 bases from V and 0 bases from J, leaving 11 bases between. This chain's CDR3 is CASRAGPLNTEAFF. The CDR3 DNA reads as TGTGCCAGCAGGGCAGGGCCACTGAACACTGAAGCTTTCTTT. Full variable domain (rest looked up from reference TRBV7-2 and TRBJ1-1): GAGVSQSPSNKVTEKGKDVELRCDPISGHTALYWYRQSLGQGLEFLIYFQGNSAPDKSGLPSDRFSAERTGGSVSTLTIQRTQQEDSAVYLCASRAGPLNTEAFFGQGTRLTVV.

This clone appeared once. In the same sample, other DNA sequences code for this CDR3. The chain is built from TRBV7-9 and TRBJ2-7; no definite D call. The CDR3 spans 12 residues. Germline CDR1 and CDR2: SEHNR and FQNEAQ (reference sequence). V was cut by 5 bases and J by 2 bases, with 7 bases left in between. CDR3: CASSRDTYEQYF. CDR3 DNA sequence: TGTGCCAGCAGCCGAGATACCTACGAGCAGTACTTC. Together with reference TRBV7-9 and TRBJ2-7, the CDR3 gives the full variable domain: DTGVSQNPRHKITKRGQNVTFRCDPISEHNRLYWYRQTLGQGPEFLTYFQNEAQLEKSRLLSDRFSAERPKGSFSTLEIQRTEQGDSAMYLCASSRDTYEQYFGPGTRLTVT.

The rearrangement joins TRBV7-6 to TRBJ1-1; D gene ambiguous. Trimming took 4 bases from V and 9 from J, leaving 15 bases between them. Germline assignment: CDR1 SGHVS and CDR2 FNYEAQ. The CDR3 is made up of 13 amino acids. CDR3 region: CASSSPGNRKAFF. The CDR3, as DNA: TGTGCCAGCAGCTCACCGGGAAATAGAAAAGCTTTCTTT.

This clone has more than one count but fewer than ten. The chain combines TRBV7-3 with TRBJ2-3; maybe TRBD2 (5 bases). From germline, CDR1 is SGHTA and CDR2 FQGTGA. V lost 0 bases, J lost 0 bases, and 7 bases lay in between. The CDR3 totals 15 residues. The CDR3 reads CASSLTGLSTDTQYF. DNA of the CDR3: TGTGCCAGCAGCTTAACAGGACTGAGCACAGATACGCAGTATTTT.

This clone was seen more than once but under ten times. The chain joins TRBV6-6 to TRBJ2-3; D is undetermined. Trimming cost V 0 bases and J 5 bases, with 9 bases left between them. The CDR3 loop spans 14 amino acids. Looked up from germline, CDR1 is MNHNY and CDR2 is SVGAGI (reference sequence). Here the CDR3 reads CASSYSIVGDTQYF. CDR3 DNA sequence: TGTGCCAGCAGTTACTCGATAGTCGGAGATACGCAGTATTTT.

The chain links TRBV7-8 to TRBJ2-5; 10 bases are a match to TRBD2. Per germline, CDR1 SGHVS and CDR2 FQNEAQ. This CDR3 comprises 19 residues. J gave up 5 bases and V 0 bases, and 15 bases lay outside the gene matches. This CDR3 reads CASSLARLAGAVSWETQYF. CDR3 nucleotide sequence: TGTGCCAGCAGCTTAGCCAGGCTAGCGGGGGCTGTCAGTTGGGAGACCCAGTACTTC.

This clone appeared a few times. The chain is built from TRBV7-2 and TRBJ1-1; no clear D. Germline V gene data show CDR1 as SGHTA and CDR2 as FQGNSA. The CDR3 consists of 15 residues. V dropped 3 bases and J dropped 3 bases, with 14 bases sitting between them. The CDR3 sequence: CASSFLSSGYTEAFF. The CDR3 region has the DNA TGTGCCAGCAGCTTCCTCAGCTCGGGGTACACTGAAGCTTTCTTT.